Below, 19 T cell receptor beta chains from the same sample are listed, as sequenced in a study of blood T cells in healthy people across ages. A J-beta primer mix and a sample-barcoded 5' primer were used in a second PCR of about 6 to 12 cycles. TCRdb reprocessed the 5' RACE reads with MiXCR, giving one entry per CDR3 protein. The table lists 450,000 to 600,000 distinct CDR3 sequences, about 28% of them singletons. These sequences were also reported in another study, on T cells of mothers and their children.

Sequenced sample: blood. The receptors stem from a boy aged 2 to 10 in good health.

The CDR3 here is CSAGGRQNQPQHF. The DNA of the CDR3 is TGCAGTGCTGGGGGGAGGCAGAATCAGCCCCAGCATTTT. The rearrangement links TRBV20-1 to TRBJ1-5, with a tentative D call TRBD1 (5 bases). This CDR3 region has 13 residues. Germline V lookup: CDR1 DFQATT, CDR2 SNEGSKA (reference sequence). V gave up 5 bases and J gave up 4 bases, with 12 bases separating them.

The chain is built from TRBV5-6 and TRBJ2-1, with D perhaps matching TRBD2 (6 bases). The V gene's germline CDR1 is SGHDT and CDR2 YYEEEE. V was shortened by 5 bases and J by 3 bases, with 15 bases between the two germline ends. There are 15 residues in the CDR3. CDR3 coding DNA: TGTGCCAGCAGTGAAGGAGGGAGACGCTACAATGAGCAGTTCTTC. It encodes CASSEGGRRYNEQFF.

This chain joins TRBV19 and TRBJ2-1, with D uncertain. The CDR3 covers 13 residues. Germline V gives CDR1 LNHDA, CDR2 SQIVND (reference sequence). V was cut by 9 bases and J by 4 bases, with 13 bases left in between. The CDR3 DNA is TGTGCCAGGAGTCCAACCACGTACAATGAGCAGTTCTTC. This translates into CARSPTTYNEQFF.

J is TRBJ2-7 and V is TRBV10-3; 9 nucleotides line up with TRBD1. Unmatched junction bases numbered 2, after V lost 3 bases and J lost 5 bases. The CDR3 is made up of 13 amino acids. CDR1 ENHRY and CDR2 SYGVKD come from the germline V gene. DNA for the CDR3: TGTGCCATCAGTGAAGACAGGGGGAACGAGCAGTACTTC. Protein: CAISEDRGNEQYF.

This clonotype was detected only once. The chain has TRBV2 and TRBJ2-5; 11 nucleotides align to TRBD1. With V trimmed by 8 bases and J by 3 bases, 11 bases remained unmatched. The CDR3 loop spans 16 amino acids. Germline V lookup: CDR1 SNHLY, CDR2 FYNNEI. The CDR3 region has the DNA TGTGCCAGCGAAACCATAGCGGGACAGGGGGAAGAGACCCAGTACTTC. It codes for CASETIAGQGEETQYF.

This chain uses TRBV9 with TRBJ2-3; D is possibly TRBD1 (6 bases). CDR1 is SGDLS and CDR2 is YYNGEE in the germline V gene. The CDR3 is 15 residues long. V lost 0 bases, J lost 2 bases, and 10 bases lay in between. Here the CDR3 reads CASSVVTGITDTQYF. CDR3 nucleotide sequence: TGTGCCAGCAGCGTAGTTACAGGGATCACAGATACGCAGTATTTT. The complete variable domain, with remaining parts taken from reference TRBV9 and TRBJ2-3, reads DSGVTQTPKHLITATGQRVTLRCSPRSGDLSVYWYQQSLDQGLQFLIQYYNGEERAKGNILERFSAQQFPDLHSELNLSSLELGDSALYFCASSVVTGITDTQYFGPGTRLTVL.

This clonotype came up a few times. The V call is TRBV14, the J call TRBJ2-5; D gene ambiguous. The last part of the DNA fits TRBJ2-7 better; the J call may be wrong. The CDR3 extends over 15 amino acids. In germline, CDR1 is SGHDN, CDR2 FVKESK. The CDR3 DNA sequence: TGTGCCAGCAGCCAATACGTAGGTATCCGCTACGAGCAGTACTTC. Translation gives CASSQYVGIRYEQYF.

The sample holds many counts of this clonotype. The CDR3 DNA sequence: TGTGCCAGCAGTTTAAGGGCGGGGGAGATTTACGAGCAGTACTTC. This codes for CASSLRAGEIYEQYF. V and J are TRBV12-3 or TRBV12-4 and TRBJ2-7; 7 bases are a match to TRBD2. With 2 bases clipped from V and 4 bases from J, the junction kept 8 bases outside the gene matches. The CDR3 runs 15 residues.

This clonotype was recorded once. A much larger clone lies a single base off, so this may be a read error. The CDR3, as DNA: TGTGCCAGCAGCACTTTCTCTAGCGGGATTCAAAACATTCAGTACTTC. Encoded protein: CASSTFSSGIQNIQYF. The chain recombines TRBV7-9 with TRBJ2-4, with 9 nucleotides matching TRBD2. The V gene's germline CDR1 is SEHNR and CDR2 FQNEAQ (reference sequence). The CDR3 spans 16 residues. V lost 5 bases and J lost 5; bases outside the gene matches: 10.

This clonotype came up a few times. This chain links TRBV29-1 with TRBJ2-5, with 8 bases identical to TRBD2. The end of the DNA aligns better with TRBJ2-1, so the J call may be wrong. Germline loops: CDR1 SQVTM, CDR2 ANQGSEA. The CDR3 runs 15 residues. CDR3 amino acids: CSVEGSGGPYNEQFF. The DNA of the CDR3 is TGCAGCGTTGAGGGGAGCGGGGGACCGTACAATGAGCAGTTCTTC.

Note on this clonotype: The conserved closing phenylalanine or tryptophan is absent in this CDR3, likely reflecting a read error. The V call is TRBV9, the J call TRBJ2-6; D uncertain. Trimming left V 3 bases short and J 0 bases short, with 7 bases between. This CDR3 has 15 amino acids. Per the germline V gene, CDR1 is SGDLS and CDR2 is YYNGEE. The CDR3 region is CASSGPGSGANVLTS. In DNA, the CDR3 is TGTGCCAGCAGCGGGCCCGGCTCTGGGGCCAACGTCCTGACTTCC.

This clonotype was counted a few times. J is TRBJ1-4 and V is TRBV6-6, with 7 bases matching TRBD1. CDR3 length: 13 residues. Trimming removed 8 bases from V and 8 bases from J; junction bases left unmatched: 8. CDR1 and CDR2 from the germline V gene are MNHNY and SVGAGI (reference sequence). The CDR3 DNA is TGTGCCAGCGGCAGACAGGGTCGAGAAAAACTGTTTTTT. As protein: CASGRQGREKLFF.

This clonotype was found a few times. CDR3 coding DNA: TGCGCCAGCAGCCAAGGTAGCGCTAACACCGGGGAGCTGTTTTTT. The encoded protein is CASSQGSANTGELFF. This chain links TRBV4-3 with TRBJ2-2, with D perhaps TRBD2 (5 bases). Germline loops: CDR1 LGHNA, CDR2 YSLEER. The V and J ends lost 1 base and 2 bases respectively, with 8 bases between them. The CDR3 has 15 amino acids.

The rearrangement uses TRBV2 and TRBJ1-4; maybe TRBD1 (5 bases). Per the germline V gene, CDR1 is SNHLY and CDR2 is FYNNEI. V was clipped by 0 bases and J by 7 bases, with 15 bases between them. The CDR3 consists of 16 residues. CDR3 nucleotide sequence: TGTGCCAGCAGTGAAGCGCGGAAGGGGTTGGGTGAAAAACTGTTTTTT. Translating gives CASSEARKGLGEKLFF.

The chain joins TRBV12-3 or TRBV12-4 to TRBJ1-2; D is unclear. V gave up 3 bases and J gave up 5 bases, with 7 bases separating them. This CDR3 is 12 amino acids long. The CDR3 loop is CASSFGEYGYTF. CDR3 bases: TGTGCCAGCAGTTTCGGAGAATATGGCTACACCTTC.

The CDR3, as DNA: TGTGCCAGCCGGGACAGGTCGAGGCCTGGGGCCAACGTCCTGACTTTC. This sequence encodes CASRDRSRPGANVLTF. The chain employs TRBV3-1 and TRBJ2-6; 8 nucleotides line up with TRBD1. CDR1 LGHDT and CDR2 YNNKEL come from the germline V gene (reference sequence). The CDR3 contains 16 residues. The V and J ends lost 8 bases and 2 bases, in that order; junction bases with no gene match: 8.

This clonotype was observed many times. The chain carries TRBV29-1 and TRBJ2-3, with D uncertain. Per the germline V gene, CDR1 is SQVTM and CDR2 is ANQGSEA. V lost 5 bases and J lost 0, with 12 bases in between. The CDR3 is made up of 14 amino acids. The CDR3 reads CSVSTLSSTDTQYF. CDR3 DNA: TGCAGCGTTTCGACCTTATCTAGCACAGATACGCAGTATTTT.

CDR3 sequence (DNA): TGCAGTGCTTCCGGGACTAGCGGACAAGAGACCCAGTACTTC. Its translation is CSASGTSGQETQYF. This rearrangement joins TRBV20-1 to TRBJ2-5; TRBD2 agrees at 11 bases. After removal of 5 bases from V and 2 bases from J, the junction contained 4 bases not matched to a gene. Germline values: CDR1 DFQATT, CDR2 SNEGSKA (reference sequence). CDR3 length: 14 residues.

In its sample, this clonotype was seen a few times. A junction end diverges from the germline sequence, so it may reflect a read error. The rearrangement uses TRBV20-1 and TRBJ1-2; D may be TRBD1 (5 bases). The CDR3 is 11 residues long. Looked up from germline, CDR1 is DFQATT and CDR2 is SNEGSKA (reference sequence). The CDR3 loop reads CSASPGAVGVF. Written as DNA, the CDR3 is TGCAGTGCTAGCCCCGGGGCTGTTGGCGTCTTC.